The source of this T cell receptor beta chain is a study of cytomegalovirus exposure and HLA in healthy donors. Whole-study findings and limits: A later analysis linked 15,000 to 20,000 TCR beta sequences to HLA alleles at 0.05 false discovery rate.

A note on this clone: What it binds is not known.

Vbeta (60) and Jbeta (13) primers were used in the PCR. TCRdb's copy holds only in-frame clones and misses some; the assay was immunoSEQ multiplex PCR. The sample includes around 100,000 clones. At the time of sampling, donors were nominally healthy, though unrecorded immune exposures were likely. The sample taken for sequencing was PBMCs. The receptor comes from a man aged 25-45 years in good health and CMV-seronegative.

CDR3 protein: CASSKTGVQPQHF. CDR3 bases: TGTGCCAGCAGCAAGACAGGGGTTCAGCCCCAGCATTTT. This rearrangement joins TRBV6-5 to TRBJ1-5, with 8 bases matching TRBD1. Germline CDR1 and CDR2: MNHEY and SVGAGI. The J segment lost 6 bases and the V segment lost 6 bases, leaving 4 bases of the junction unmatched. The CDR3 is 13 residues long.